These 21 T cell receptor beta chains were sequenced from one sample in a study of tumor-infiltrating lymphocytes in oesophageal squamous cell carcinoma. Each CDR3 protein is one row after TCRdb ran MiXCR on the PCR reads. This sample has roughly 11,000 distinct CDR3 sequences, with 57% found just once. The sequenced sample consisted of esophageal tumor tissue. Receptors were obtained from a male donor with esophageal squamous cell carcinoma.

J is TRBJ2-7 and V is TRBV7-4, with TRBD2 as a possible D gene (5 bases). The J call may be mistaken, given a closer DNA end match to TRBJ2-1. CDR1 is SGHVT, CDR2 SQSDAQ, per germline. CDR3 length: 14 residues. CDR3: CASSSREFGNEQFF. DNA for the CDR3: TGTGCCAGCAGCTCCCGGGAATTTGGGAATGAGCAGTTCTTC.

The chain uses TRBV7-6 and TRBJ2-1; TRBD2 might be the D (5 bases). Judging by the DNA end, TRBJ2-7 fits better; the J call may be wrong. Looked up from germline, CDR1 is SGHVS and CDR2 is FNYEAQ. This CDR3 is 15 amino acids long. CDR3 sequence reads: CASSLVPGSSYEQYF. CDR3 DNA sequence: TGTGCCAGCAGCTTAGTCCCTGGGAGCTCCTACGAGCAGTACTTC.

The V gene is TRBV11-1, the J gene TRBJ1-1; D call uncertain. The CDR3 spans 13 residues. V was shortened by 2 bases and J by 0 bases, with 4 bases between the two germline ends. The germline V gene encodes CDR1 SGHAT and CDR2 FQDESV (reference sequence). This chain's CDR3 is CASSLTMNTEAFF. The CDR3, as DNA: TGTGCCAGCAGCTTAACTATGAACACTGAAGCTTTCTTT.

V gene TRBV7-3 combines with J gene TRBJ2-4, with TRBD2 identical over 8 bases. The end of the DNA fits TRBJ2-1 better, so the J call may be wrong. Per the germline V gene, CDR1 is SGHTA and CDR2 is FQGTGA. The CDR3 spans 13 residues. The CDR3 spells CASSFLAGNEQFF. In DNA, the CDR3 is TGTGCCAGCAGCTTCCTAGCGGGCAATGAGCAGTTCTTC.

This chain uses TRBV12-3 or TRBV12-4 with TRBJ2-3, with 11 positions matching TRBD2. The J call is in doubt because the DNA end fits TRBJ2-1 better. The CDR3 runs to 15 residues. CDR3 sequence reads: CASTVRLAGNNEQFF. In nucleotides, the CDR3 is TGTGCCAGCACCGTAAGACTAGCGGGGAACAATGAGCAGTTCTTC.

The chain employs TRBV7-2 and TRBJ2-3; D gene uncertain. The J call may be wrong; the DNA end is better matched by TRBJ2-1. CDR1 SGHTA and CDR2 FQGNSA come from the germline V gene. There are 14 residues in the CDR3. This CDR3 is CASSEAPQRSEQFF. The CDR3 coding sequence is TGTGCCAGCAGCGAGGCCCCCCAGCGTAGCGAGCAGTTCTTC.

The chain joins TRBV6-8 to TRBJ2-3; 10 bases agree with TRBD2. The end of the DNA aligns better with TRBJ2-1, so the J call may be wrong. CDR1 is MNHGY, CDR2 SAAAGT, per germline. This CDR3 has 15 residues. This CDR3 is CASIEMASGSNEQFF. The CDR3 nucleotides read TGTGCCAGCATTGAGATGGCTAGCGGGAGCAATGAGCAGTTCTTC.

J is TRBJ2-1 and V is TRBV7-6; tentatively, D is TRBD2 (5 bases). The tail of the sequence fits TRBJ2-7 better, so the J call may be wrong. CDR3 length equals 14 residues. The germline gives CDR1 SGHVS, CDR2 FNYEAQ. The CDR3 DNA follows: TGTGCCAGCAGCCCCGGTAGCGTTACCTACGAGCAGTACTTC. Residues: CASSPGSVTYEQYF.

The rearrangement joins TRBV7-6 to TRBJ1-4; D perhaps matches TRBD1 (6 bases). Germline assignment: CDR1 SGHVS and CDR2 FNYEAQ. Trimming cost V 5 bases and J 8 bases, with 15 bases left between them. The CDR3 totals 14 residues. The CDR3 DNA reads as TGTGCCAGCAGCCTACAGGGTGGTACGGAAAAACTGTTTTTT. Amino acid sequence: CASSLQGGTEKLFF.

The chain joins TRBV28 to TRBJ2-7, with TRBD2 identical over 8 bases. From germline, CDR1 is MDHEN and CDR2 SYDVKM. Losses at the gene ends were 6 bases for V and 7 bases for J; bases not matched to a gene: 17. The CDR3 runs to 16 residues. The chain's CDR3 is CASRTLSGTGYNEQYF. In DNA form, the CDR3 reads TGTGCCAGCAGAACCCTTAGCGGGACTGGGTACAATGAGCAGTACTTC. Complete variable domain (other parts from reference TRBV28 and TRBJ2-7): DVKVTQSSRYLVKRTGEKVFLECVQDMDHENMFWYRQDPGLGLRLIYFSYDVKMKEKGDIPEGYSVSREKKERFSLILESASTNQTSMYLCASRTLSGTGYNEQYFGPGTRLTVT.

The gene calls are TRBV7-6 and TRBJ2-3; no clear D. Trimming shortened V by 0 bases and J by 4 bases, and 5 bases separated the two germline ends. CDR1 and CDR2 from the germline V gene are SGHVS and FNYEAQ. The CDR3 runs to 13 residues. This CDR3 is CASSLAGPDTQYF. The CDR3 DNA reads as TGTGCCAGCAGCTTAGCGGGCCCAGATACGCAGTATTTT.

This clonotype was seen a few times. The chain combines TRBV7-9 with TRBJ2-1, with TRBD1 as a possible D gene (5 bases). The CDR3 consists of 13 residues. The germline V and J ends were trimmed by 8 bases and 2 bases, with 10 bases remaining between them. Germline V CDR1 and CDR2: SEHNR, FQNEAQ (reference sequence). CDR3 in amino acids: CASDRPTYNEQFF. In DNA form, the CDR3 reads TGTGCCAGCGACAGACCTACCTACAATGAGCAGTTCTTC.

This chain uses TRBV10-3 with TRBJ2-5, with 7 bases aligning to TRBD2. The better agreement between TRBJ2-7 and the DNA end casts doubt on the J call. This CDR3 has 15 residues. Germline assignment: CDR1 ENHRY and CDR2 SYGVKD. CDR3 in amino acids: CAISAIREEGYEQYF. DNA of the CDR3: TGTGCCATCAGTGCAATCCGGGAGGAGGGATACGAGCAGTACTTC.

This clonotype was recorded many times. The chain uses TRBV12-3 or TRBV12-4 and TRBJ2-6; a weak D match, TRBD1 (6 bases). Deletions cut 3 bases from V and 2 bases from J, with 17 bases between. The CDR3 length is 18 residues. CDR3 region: CASSFPGAMDAGANVLTF. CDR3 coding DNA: TGTGCCAGCAGTTTTCCAGGGGCCATGGATGCTGGGGCCAACGTCCTGACTTTC.

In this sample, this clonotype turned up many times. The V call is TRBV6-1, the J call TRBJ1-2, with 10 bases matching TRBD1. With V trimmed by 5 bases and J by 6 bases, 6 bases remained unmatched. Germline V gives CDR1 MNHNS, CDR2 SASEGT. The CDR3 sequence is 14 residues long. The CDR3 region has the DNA TGTGCCAGCAGTAAAGGGACAGGGGTCGATGGCTACACCTTC. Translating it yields CASSKGTGVDGYTF.

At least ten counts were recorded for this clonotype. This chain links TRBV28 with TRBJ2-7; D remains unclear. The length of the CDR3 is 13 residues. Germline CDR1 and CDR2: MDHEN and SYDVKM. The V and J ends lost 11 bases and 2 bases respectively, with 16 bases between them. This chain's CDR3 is CASKGRAAYEQYF. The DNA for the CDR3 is TGTGCCTCGAAGGGTCGGGCCGCCTACGAGCAGTACTTC.

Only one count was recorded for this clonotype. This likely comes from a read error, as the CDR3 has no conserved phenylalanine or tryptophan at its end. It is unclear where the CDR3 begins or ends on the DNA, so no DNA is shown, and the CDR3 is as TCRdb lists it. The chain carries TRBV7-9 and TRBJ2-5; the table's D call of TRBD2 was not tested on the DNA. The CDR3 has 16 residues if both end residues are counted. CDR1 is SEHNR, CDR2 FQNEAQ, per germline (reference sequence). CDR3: CASSSDYTIAGYTFGS.

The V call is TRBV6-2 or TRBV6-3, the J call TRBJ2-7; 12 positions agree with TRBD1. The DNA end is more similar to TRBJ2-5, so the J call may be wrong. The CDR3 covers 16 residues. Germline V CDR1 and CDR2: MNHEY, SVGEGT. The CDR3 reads CASRRGQGAGEETQYF. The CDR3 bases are TGTGCCAGCAGAAGGGGACAGGGGGCTGGGGAAGAGACCCAGTACTTC.

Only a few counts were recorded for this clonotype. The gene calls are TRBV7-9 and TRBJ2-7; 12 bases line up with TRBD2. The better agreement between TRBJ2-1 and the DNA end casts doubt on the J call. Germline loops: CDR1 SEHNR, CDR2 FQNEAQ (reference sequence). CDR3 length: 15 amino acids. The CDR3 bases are TGTGCCAGCAGCCCACTAGCGGGAGGATACAATGAGCAGTTCTTC. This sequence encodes CASSPLAGGYNEQFF.

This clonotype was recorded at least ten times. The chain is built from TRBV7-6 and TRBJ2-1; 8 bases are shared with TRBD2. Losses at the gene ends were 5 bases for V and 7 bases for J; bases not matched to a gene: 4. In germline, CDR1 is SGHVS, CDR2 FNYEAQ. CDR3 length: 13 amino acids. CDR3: CASSVGLVNEQFF. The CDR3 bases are TGTGCCAGCAGCGTGGGACTAGTTAATGAGCAGTTCTTC.

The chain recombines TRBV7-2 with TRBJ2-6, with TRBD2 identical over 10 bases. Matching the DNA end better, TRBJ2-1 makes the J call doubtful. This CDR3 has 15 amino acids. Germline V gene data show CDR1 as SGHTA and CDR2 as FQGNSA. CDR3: CASRSSGSLYNEQFF. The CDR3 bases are TGTGCCAGCAGATCTAGCGGGAGTCTTTACAATGAGCAGTTCTTC.